Listed below are T cell receptor beta chains from one sample, sequenced in a study of human T cells and chemical hapten exposure. TCRdb reprocessed the RACE reads via MiXCR and lists one record per CDR3 protein. The sample lists around 330,000 distinct CDR3 sequences; over 5% were seen once. Source: whole blood, taken in connection with sensitization to the hapten diphenylcyclopropenone (DPC). The source of these receptors is a woman aged 18-35 years with alopecia areata. Some clones in this sample may be carry-over from other donors' samples. Both conserved end residues are part of each CDR3. The D gene is left open where the match is weak. Size is omitted from some rows. Given values are once, few, many or a class for expanded clones.

J gene	D gene	V gene	clone size	CDR3 DNA	CDR3 protein
TRBJ2-2	TRBD2	TRBV4-3	-	TGCGCCAGCAGCCAAGAGGTAGCGGGGGGTAACACCGGGGAGCTGTTTTTT	CASSQEVAGGNTGELFF
TRBJ2-3	TRBD2	TRBV20-1	many	TGCAGTGCTAGAGGACGCGGGGGACCTCTTGATACGCAGTATTTT	CSARGRGGPLDTQYF
TRBJ2-2	-	TRBV27	few	TGTGCCAGCAGTTGGAGGAGCACCGGGGAGCTGTTTTTT	CASSWRSTGELFF
TRBJ1-2	-	TRBV5-1	-	TGCGCCAGCAGCCCAGTGGCAGGGGCTATTTCTGTCTATGGCTACACCTTC	CASSPVAGAISVYGYTF
TRBJ1-5	-	TRBV6-1	many	TGTGCCAGCAGTGAAGCTATTCATCAGCCCCAGCATTTT	CASSEAIHQPQHF
TRBJ2-1	TRBD2	TRBV7-2	many	TGTGCCAGCAGCCCCCATACAGCGGGGGGGTGGTTCTTC	CASSPHTAGGWFF
TRBJ2-5	-	TRBV2	-	TGTGCCAGCAGTGGAGACCAGGGGACCCAGTACTTC	CASSGDQGTQYF
TRBJ2-1	-	TRBV7-2	many	TGTGCCAGCAGGATACCAGGAAGCTCCTACAATGAGCAGTTCTTC	CASRIPGSSYNEQFF
TRBJ1-6	TRBD1	TRBV6-1	many	TGTGCCAGCAATCAACAGGGGCCTACGAGCTCCTATAATTCACCCCTCCACTTT	CASNQQGPTSSYNSPLHF
TRBJ2-1	TRBD1	TRBV4-2	many	TGTGCCAGCAGCCAATTTGGACAGGGAGGTCCTGAGCAGTTCTTC	CASSQFGQGGPEQFF
TRBJ2-2	TRBD2	TRBV25-1	few	TGTGCCAGCAGTGATCCTGGACTAGCGGGGCTTAACACCGGGGAGCTGTTTTTT	CASSDPGLAGLNTGELFF
TRBJ2-3	-	TRBV4-3	many	TGCGCCAGCAGCCAAGATAAGGAAGGGACATATACGCAGTATTTT	CASSQDKEGTYTQYF
TRBJ1-1	-	TRBV6-2/TRBV6-3	-	TGTGCCAGCAGCCCTGGGGAGGGGAGCGAAGCTTTCTTT	CASSPGEGSEAFF
TRBJ1-1	TRBD1	TRBV27	-	TGTGCCAGCCCGGACAGGGCCGTAAGTGACACTGAAGCTTTCTTT	CASPDRAVSDTEAFF
TRBJ1-5	-	TRBV6-5	-	TGTGCCAGCAGTCGTACAGAGGATCAGCCCCAGCATTTT	CASSRTEDQPQHF
TRBJ2-2	-	TRBV19	few	TGTGCCAGTAGTATAGAAGCGGTGGCCGGGGAGCTGTTTTTT	CASSIEAVAGELFF
TRBJ1-5	TRBD1	TRBV12-3/TRBV12-4	few	TGTGCCAGCAGTTTAAAAGGACAGGGGGATCAGCCCCAGCATTTT	CASSLKGQGDQPQHF
TRBJ2-5	-	TRBV7-9	few	TGTGCCAGCAGCCCCCCAGCAGGCGGGAAGACCCAGTACTTC	CASSPPAGGKTQYF
TRBJ2-7	-	TRBV20-1	few	TGCAGTGCTAGAAAAGGTGATCGGGACGAGCAGTACTTC	CSARKGDRDEQYF
TRBJ2-3	TRBD2	TRBV6-2/TRBV6-3	many	TGTGCCAGCAGACGACAATCCGGGACTAGCGGCCACACAGATACGCAGTATTTT	CASRRQSGTSGHTDTQYF
TRBJ2-1	TRBD2	TRBV7-8	many	TGTGCCAGCAGCTTAGAGACTAGCGGGGGATCGAATGAGCAGTTCTTC	CASSLETSGGSNEQFF
TRBJ2-1	-	TRBV20-1	few	TGCAGTGCGAGAAGGAATTTACGACAGACAAACTCCTACAATGAGCAGTTCTTC	CSARRNLRQTNSYNEQFF
TRBJ2-3	-	TRBV6-5	-	TGTGCCAGCAGTTACTCATACAGGGCCCGCACAGATACGCAGTATTTT	CASSYSYRARTDTQYF
TRBJ1-5	-	TRBV27	-	TGTGCCAGCAGTTTTATGGGGAGCAATCAGCCCCAGCATTTT	CASSFMGSNQPQHF
TRBJ2-3	TRBD2	TRBV28	-	TGTGCCAGCAGTTCCTTTAGCGGGGGAAGCACAGATACGCAGTATTTT	CASSSFSGGSTDTQYF
TRBJ2-2	TRBD2	TRBV6-2/TRBV6-3	few	TGTGCCAGCAGACAACTAGCGGGGGGAAACACCGGGGAGCTGTTTTTT	CASRQLAGGNTGELFF
TRBJ2-3	-	TRBV6-1	-	TGTGTCAGCGTAGGGACTTCCAGTGCGGATACGCAGTATTTT	CVSVGTSSADTQYF
TRBJ2-4	-	TRBV28	many	TGTGCCAGCAGTTTTGTGGGGTCAGAGAACATTCAGTACTTC	CASSFVGSENIQYF
TRBJ2-5	-	TRBV3-1	many	TGTGCCAGCAGCCTCTCCAGCGGGGAGACCCAGTACTTC	CASSLSSGETQYF
TRBJ2-5	-	TRBV7-2	-	TGTGCCAGCAGCGGAATAGGGGAAGAGACCCAGTACTTC	CASSGIGEETQYF
TRBJ2-1	-	TRBV28	-	TGTGCCAGCAGTCCCTACCGACAAGTCCCTGAGCAGTTCTTC	CASSPYRQVPEQFF
TRBJ1-5	-	TRBV7-2	many	TGTGCCAGCAGCTTAGGGGGAAGGAGTCAGCCCCAGCATTTT	CASSLGGRSQPQHF
TRBJ1-6	-	TRBV7-2	many	TGTGCCAGCAGCTTAGCGGGGGATTTGTTCTCACCCCTCCACTTT	CASSLAGDLFSPLHF
TRBJ2-3	-	TRBV20-1	few	TGCAGTGCTAGACCAGATACGCAGTATTTT	CSARPDTQYF
TRBJ1-6	TRBD1	TRBV6-5	-	TGTGCCAGCAGGAGGGGGACAGGGAACTCACCCCTCCACTTT	CASRRGTGNSPLHF
TRBJ2-3	TRBD2	TRBV7-3	many	TGTGCCAGCAGCTTAGGGCTAGCGGGGGGGACAGATACGCAGTATTTT	CASSLGLAGGTDTQYF
TRBJ2-1	TRBD2	TRBV28	few	TGTGCCAGCAGTCCCCGCGGGAGGTGGCAGTTCTTC	CASSPRGRWQFF
TRBJ2-3	-	TRBV4-2	-	TGTGCCAGCAGCCAAGAACAGGGACGATATACGCAGTATTTT	CASSQEQGRYTQYF
TRBJ2-7	TRBD1	TRBV5-1	-	TGCGCCAGCAGCGGGGGACAGCGCTCCTACGAGCAGTACTTC	CASSGGQRSYEQYF
TRBJ1-4	TRBD1	TRBV7-9	many	TGTGCCAGCAGCTTAGGGGACAGGGGAAACGAAAAACTGTTTTTT	CASSLGDRGNEKLFF
TRBJ1-5	-	TRBV6-1	many	TGTGCCAGCAGTGATCCCGGCCAGCCCCAGCATTTT	CASSDPGQPQHF
TRBJ1-1	-	TRBV5-1	many	TGCGCCAGCAGCTTGTTGGACACAGACACTGAAGCTTTCTTT	CASSLLDTDTEAFF
TRBJ1-6	-	TRBV7-9	many	TGTGCCAGCAGCTTAGCTGGCCAGGGTCATTCACCCCTCCACTTT	CASSLAGQGHSPLHF
TRBJ2-2	TRBD1	TRBV4-3	-	TGCGCCAGCAGCCAAGATCCTACAGGGGGCAACACCGGGGAGCTGTTTTTT	CASSQDPTGGNTGELFF
TRBJ2-1	-	TRBV11-3	few	TGTGCCAGCAGCCCCGACCCCAGGTCGGGCAATGAGCAGTTCTTC	CASSPDPRSGNEQFF
TRBJ2-2	-	TRBV5-1	-	TGCGCCAGCAAGGACCTTAACACCGGGGAGCTGTTTTTT	CASKDLNTGELFF
TRBJ2-7	-	TRBV15	-	TGTGCCACCAGCAGAGATCGGCAGGCCTACGAGCAGTACTTC	CATSRDRQAYEQYF
TRBJ1-2	TRBD1	TRBV12-3/TRBV12-4	many	TGTGCCAGCAGTCCTTTGGGACAGGGTCGACTCTATGGCTACACCTTC	CASSPLGQGRLYGYTF
TRBJ1-2	-	TRBV7-6	-	TGTGCCAGCAGCTTACAGGGACCCCCGGACTATGGCTACACCTTC	CASSLQGPPDYGYTF
TRBJ1-3	TRBD1	TRBV7-2	many	TGTGCCAGCAGCGCCAGGGGGCCATCTGGAAACACCATATATTTT	CASSARGPSGNTIYF
TRBJ2-1	TRBD2	TRBV15	many	TGTGCCACCAGCAGAGATGCGGGGGGCAGTTACAATGAGCAGTTCTTC	CATSRDAGGSYNEQFF
TRBJ1-1	-	TRBV27	many	TGTGCCAGCAGCCCCAGGGGCGGGGGCACTGAAGCTTTCTTT	CASSPRGGGTEAFF
TRBJ1-1	-	TRBV6-2/TRBV6-3	-	TGTGCCAGCAGTTACATTCTCGGGACACCCGTACAAAACACTGAAGCTTTCTTT	CASSYILGTPVQNTEAFF
TRBJ2-3	-	TRBV29-1	-	TGCAGCGTTGACGGGACTAGCACAGATACGCAGTATTTT	CSVDGTSTDTQYF
TRBJ1-1	-	TRBV20-1	many	TGCAGTGCTAGGAAGATAATGAACACTGAAGCTTTCTTT	CSARKIMNTEAFF
TRBJ1-2	-	TRBV25-1	few	TGTGCCAGCAGTGAGTACAGCTATGGCTACACCTTC	CASSEYSYGYTF
TRBJ1-2	-	TRBV7-6	-	TGTGCCAGCAGCTTAGGCGACAGCCCCTATGGCTACACCTTC	CASSLGDSPYGYTF